This T cell receptor (beta chain) is from a study of T cells in Graves' hyperthyroidism and ophthalmopathy. The wider study: Prior to any treatment, at the point of initial diagnosis, peripheral blood was collected.

Amplified TCR beta CDR3 regions came from RNA transcripts. First-round RT-PCR of the TCR CDR3 relied on the HTBI primer set. TCRdb used MiXCR to reprocess the multiplex PCR reads, holding one entry per CDR3 protein. The repertoire holds more than 650,000 distinct CDR3 sequences, with 12% to 15% as singletons. Study results and caveats: Ophthalmopathy was predicted by the model a median of approximately 6 months ahead of onset.

Not enrolled were patients with uncontrolled infection, other autoimmune disease, pregnancy or lactation. From more than 9.5 ml of fresh peripheral blood, PBMCs were isolated. This clonotype was seen at least ten times. No antigen is known for it. Input material: blood. The receptor comes from a woman aged 18-29 years with Graves' hyperthyroidism.

The CDR3 sequence is CASSSGLAGVRGTGELFF. CDR3 DNA: TGCGCCAGCAGCTCGGGACTAGCGGGAGTAAGAGGCACCGGGGAGCTGTTTTTT. J is TRBJ2-2 and V is TRBV5-1; 14 nucleotides agree with TRBD2. V lost 3 bases to trimming and J lost 4 bases; unmatched junction nucleotides: 8. Germline CDR1 reads SGHRS; CDR2 reads YFSETQ. The CDR3 is made up of 18 amino acids.